This T cell receptor beta chain was obtained from a study of blood T cell repertoires in COVID-19. TCRdb keeps only in-frame clones here, not all; method: immunoSEQ multiplex PCR. Of under 400,000 clones listed, 85% to 90% are singletons. CDR3 length: 15 amino acids. Trimming took off 6 bases at V and 6 bases at J, with 20 bases between the two ends. In germline, CDR1 is ENHRY, CDR2 SYGVKD. This clone was seen once. The chain recombines TRBV10-3 with TRBJ1-2; D may be TRBD1 (6 bases). The sequence was collected from a young woman with COVID-19, enrolled during active disease. The specimen sequenced was peripheral blood. CDR3 in DNA: TGTGCCATCAGGGCCCTTCAGCAGGGGATGGATGGCTACACCTTC. It yields the protein CAIRALQQGMDGYTF.